These T cell receptor beta chains were read from a single sample in a study of blood T cell repertoires in COVID-19. Libraries were prepared by immunoSEQ multiplex PCR; TCRdb keeps only in-frame clonotypes and omits some of them. The repertoire holds some 180,000 clones, roughly 85% seen once, with under 9.5% in the top ten. The sequenced sample consisted of peripheral blood. The receptors here all came from an older woman with acute or convalescent COVID-19. Both conserved end residues are part of each CDR3. Fields, in order: J gene, V gene, D gene, clone size, CDR3 DNA, CDR3 protein. A D gene is named only where the DNA matches it firmly. Clone sizes are given selectively: once, few, many, or a class where the clone is expanded.

TRBJ2-7 | TRBV21-1 | - | - | TGTGCCAGCAGCAGTTGGGTAGCGGGAAAGAAGAACGAGCAGTACTTC | CASSSWVAGKKNEQYF
TRBJ1-4 | TRBV2 | - | - | TGTGCCAGCAGTGCGCGAAATGAAAAACTGTTTTTT | CASSARNEKLFF
TRBJ2-5 | TRBV19 | TRBD1 | few | TGTGCCAGTAGTTGGACAGGGCAAGAGACCCAGTACTTC | CASSWTGQETQYF
TRBJ2-7 | TRBV28 | TRBD2 | - | TGTGCCAGCAGCTTCATCATCCTGGGACTAGCGGAGCCCTCCTACGAGCAGTACTTC | CASSFIILGLAEPSYEQYF
TRBJ2-7 | TRBV28 | - | - | TGTGCCAGCAGGCACTCGGGATCCACCTCCTACGAGCAGTACTTC | CASRHSGSTSYEQYF
TRBJ1-2 | TRBV30 | - | - | TGTGCCTGGACAGGGAACTATGGCTACACCTTC | CAWTGNYGYTF
TRBJ2-1 | TRBV28 | - | - | TGTGCCAGCAGTTCCTTCCGAGGGCAGTACAATGAGCAGTTCTTC | CASSSFRGQYNEQFF
TRBJ2-1 | TRBV19 | - | - | TGTGCCAGTAGTCCCGGGAGGGGGCTCCTAACCCCCTACAATGAGCAGTTCTTC | CASSPGRGLLTPYNEQFF
TRBJ1-2 | TRBV7-9 | - | - | TGTGCCAGCAGCTCAGGCCGGGGGAGTGTCGGCTACACCTTC | CASSSGRGSVGYTF
TRBJ2-1 | TRBV7-2 | - | - | TGTGCCAGCCCCCCCAAAACGAATCAGCGTGAGCAGTTCTTC | CASPPKTNQREQFF
TRBJ2-3 | TRBV18 | TRBD2 | few | TGTGCCAGCTCACCACCGTTAGCGGGAGGGCCCGTTGCGCAGTATTTT | CASSPPLAGGPVAQYF
TRBJ2-4 | TRBV28 | - | - | TGTGCCAGCAGTCCCGGGACACAAGCCAAAAACATTCAGTACTTC | CASSPGTQAKNIQYF
TRBJ1-1 | TRBV11-3 | - | - | TGTGCCAGCAGCGCGGACAGAGGCGAAGCTTTCTTT | CASSADRGEAFF
TRBJ1-1 | TRBV7-8 | - | - | TGTGCCAGCAGCCGAGACAGGATGACTGAAGCTTTCTTT | CASSRDRMTEAFF
TRBJ2-1 | TRBV19 | - | - | TGTGCCAGTAATCGACAGGGAGGAGGTGAGCAGTTCTTC | CASNRQGGGEQFF
TRBJ1-1 | TRBV2 | TRBD1 | - | TGTGCCAGCAGAGACGACAGGGGCCACACTGAAGCTTTCTTT | CASRDDRGHTEAFF
TRBJ1-1 | TRBV25-1 | TRBD1 | - | TGTGCCAGCAGTGAGCGACAGGGGACTGAAGCTTTCTTT | CASSERQGTEAFF
TRBJ1-1 | TRBV6-5 | - | - | TGTGCCAGCAGTTCAAGTCGTCCAGGCACTGAAGCTTTCTTT | CASSSSRPGTEAFF
TRBJ1-1 | TRBV5-1 | - | - | TGCGCCAGCAGCTACAGATTGAACACTGAAGCTTTCTTT | CASSYRLNTEAFF
TRBJ1-6 | TRBV5-5 | TRBD1 | - | TGTGCCAGCAGCCGGGGACAGATAAGTGAGTCACCCCTCCACTTT | CASSRGQISESPLHF
TRBJ1-1 | TRBV19 | - | - | TGTGCCAGTAGTATGAGGGGGACTGAAGCTTTCTTT | CASSMRGTEAFF
TRBJ2-7 | TRBV13 | - | - | TGTGCCAGCAGCTTACGGAGGGGAGGATACGAGCAGTACTTC | CASSLRRGGYEQYF
TRBJ1-4 | TRBV19 | - | - | TGTGCCAGTAGTATAGCCCCGGCCGCCCCAGGCTCTGAAAAACTGTTTTTT | CASSIAPAAPGSEKLFF
TRBJ2-2 | TRBV6-5 | TRBD2 | - | TGTGCCAGCAGTTACAATGCGGGGGACACCGGGGAGCTGTTTTTT | CASSYNAGDTGELFF